What follows describes a single TCR beta chain. The data derive from a study of control samples from healthy donors and cancer patients. V gave up 2 bases and J gave up 4 bases, with 14 bases separating them. This CDR3 has 15 amino acids. Germline assignment: CDR1 MNHNS and CDR2 SASEGT. Measured with immunoSEQ multiplex PCR; TCRdb has only the in-frame clones, and not every one. Here the sample spans roughly 220,000 clones, about 93% being singletons. The TCR sequence derives from a man over 45 in good health. The sequencing sample was made of blood. J is TRBJ2-5 and V is TRBV6-1; weak D call: TRBD2 (5 bases). The CDR3 DNA follows: TGTGCCAGCAGTGAAATTGGCCCGGGAAGAGAGACCCAGTACTTC. Its protein product is CASSEIGPGRETQYF.